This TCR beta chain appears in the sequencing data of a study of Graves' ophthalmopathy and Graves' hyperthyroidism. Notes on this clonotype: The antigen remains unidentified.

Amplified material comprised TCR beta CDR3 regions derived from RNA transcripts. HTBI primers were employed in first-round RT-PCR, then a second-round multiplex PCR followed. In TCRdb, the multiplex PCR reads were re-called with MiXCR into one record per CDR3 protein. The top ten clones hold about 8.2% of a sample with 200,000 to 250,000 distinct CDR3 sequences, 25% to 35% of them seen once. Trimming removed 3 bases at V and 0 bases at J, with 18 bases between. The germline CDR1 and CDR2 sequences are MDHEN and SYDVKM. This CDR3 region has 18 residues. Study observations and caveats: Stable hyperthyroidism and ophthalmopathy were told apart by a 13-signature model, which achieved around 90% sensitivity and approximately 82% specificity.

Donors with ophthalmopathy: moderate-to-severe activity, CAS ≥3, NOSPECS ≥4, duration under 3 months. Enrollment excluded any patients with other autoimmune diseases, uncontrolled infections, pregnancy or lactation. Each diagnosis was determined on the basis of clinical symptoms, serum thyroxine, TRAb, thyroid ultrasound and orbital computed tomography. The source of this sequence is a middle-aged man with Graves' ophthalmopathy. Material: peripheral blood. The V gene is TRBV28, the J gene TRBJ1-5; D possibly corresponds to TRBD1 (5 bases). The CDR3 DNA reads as TGTGCCAGCAGTTTTCCCGGGACGGGCCTCCCTAGCAATCAGCCCCAGCATTTT. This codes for CASSFPGTGLPSNQPQHF.